The present T cell receptor beta chain was sequenced within a study of blood T cell repertoires in COVID-19. About the study: Whether acute or convalescent, the COVID-19 samples came from the United States, Italy and Spain. In each case, the material was cDNA or gDNA derived from T cells, B-cell-depleted T cells, or PBMCs.

Sequencing was performed with immunoSEQ multiplex PCR; in TCRdb, only in-frame clones are kept and a portion is missing. The sample includes a few hundred thousand clones, about 90% seen only once; the top ten take roughly 6.5%. Germline V gives CDR1 DFQATT, CDR2 SNEGSKA (reference sequence). V was shortened by 3 bases and J by 7 bases, with 15 bases between the two germline ends. This CDR3 has 14 amino acids. The receptor comes from a young man who had recovered from COVID-19. The specimen was peripheral blood. This chain connects TRBV20-1 to TRBJ1-4, with D possibly matching TRBD1 (5 bases). This CDR3 is CSASDSQGGEKLFF. As DNA, the CDR3 is TGCAGTGCTAGTGATTCGCAGGGTGGTGAAAAACTGTTTTTT.